In its sample, the clone carrying this T cell receptor (beta chain) was seen a few times. The antigen is not known. These data are taken from a study of CD8 T cells in ankylosing spondylitis. Study findings and constraints: Relatively rare in peripheral blood, disease-linked clones were also CD8+. Reportedly, disease-linked clones are significantly enriched in ankylosing spondylitis patients' matched synovial fluid. Ankylosing spondylitis blood appeared to carry a characteristic TCR beta motif of seven to nine highly homologous variants.

Quantitative 5'-RACE was performed with molecular barcodes, and it yielded the TCR beta libraries. TCRdb analysed the 5' RACE reads with MiXCR anew, one entry per CDR3 protein. The data contain a few hundred thousand distinct CDR3 sequences, roughly 12% of them singletons. This receptor was obtained from a male donor with ankylosing spondylitis. Sequenced sample: blood, either unsorted or a sorted T cell fraction (not recorded which).

CDR3 loop: CASRIQREEQFF. The CDR3 bases are TGTGCCAGCAGAATCCAGCGAGAGGAGCAGTTCTTC. The gene calls are TRBV6-1 and TRBJ2-1; D is unclear. This CDR3 has 12 amino acids. Trimming left V 6 bases short and J 10 bases short, with 13 bases between. Germline CDR1 and CDR2: MNHNS and SASEGT.